This TCR beta chain was recorded in a study of shared clonotypes between healthy human individuals. Whole-study results and caveats: Naive CD4 clonotypes were shared across a handful of donors at around 5.4%. Rarefaction showed that sequencing of sorted subsets was incomplete (despite large depth).

This table comes from immunoSEQ multiplex PCR, and its TCRdb copy is limited to in-frame clones, with some not included. The table has millions of clones, roughly 91% seen once. This clone has just a few counts. Its antigen is unknown. Naive-designated CD8 cells lacked CD45RO, were positively enriched for CCR7, and omitted terminally differentiated effector memory CD45RA+ cells. All of the donors resided in Nashville, Tennessee, and each was a Caucasian adult. This TCR was recovered from a man between 18 and 29 years old in good health. Some clones in this sample may be carry-over from other donors' samples. Sequencing input: naive CD8+ T cells from PBMCs.

The CDR3 DNA reads TGTGCCAGCAGCCTCCAGGAGTGGGCTGATGAGCAGTTCTTC. Its translation: CASSLQEWADEQFF. This chain connects TRBV6-5 to TRBJ2-1; D is unclear. The CDR3 spans 14 residues. V gave up 6 bases and J gave up 8 bases, with 17 bases separating them. In germline, CDR1 is MNHEY, CDR2 SVGAGI.